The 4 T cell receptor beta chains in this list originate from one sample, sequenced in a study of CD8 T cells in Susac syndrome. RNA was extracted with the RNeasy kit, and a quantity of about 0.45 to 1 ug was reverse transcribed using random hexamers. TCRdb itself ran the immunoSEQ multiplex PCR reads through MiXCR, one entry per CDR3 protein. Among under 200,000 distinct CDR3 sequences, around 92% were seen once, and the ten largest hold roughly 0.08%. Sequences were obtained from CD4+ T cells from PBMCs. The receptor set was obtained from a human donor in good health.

CDR3 nucleotides: TGCGCCAGCAGGTATTCTCAATACAATGAGCAGTTCTTC. Protein sequence: CASRYSQYNEQFF. The chain employs TRBV4-1 and TRBJ2-1; D is undetermined. V was shortened by 6 bases and J by 4 bases, with 10 bases between the two germline ends. The germline V gene has CDR1 MGHRA and CDR2 YSYEKL. CDR3 length: 13 residues.

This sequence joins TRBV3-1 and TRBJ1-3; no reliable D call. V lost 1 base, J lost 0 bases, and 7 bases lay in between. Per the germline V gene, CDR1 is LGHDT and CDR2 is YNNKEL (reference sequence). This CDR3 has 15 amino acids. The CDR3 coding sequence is TGTGCCAGCAGCCAAGGGTCCCACTCTGGAAACACCATATATTTT. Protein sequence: CASSQGSHSGNTIYF.

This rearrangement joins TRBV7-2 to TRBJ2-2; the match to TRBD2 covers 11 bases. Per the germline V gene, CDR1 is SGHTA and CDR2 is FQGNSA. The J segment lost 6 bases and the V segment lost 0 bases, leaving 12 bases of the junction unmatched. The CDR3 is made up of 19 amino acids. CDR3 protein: CASSLARGTSGPRPGELFF. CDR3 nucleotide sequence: TGTGCCAGCAGCTTAGCGCGGGGGACTAGCGGCCCTAGACCCGGGGAGCTGTTTTTT.

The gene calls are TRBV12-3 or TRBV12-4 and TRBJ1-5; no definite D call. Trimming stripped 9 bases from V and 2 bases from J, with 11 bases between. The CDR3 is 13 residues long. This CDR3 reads CASSESGNQPQHF. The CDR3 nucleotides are TGTGCCAGTTCGGAGTCTGGCAATCAGCCCCAGCATTTT.